This is a list of T cell receptor beta chains from one sample in a study of blood T cell repertoires in COVID-19. Clones were sequenced by immunoSEQ multiplex PCR, and TCRdb holds only the in-frame ones, with some missing. Of 40,000 or so clones in the sample, around 82% are singletons; the top ten hold 12%. What was sequenced was peripheral blood. The receptors originated from a human donor in a cohort sampled during active COVID-19. The CDR3 runs from the conserved cysteine through the conserved F or W. The D gene is left open where the match is weak. Only some rows state a clone size, as once, few, many or a class for expanded clones.

CASSSPSTGNYGYTF	TGTGCCAGCAGCTCGCCTTCGACAGGGAACTATGGCTACACCTTC	NA	TRBV7-2	15	TRBJ1-2	TRBD1
CASSGRISGGIQETQYF	TGTGCCAGCAGCGGAAGAATCAGCGGGGGGATCCAAGAGACCCAGTACTTC	NA	TRBV7-2	17	TRBJ2-5	TRBD2
CASSFAGGSYEQYF	TGCGCCAGCAGCTTTGCCGGGGGCTCCTACGAGCAGTACTTC	NA	TRBV5-1	14	TRBJ2-7	NA
CASSVGGGGYQETQYF	TGTGCCAGCAGCGTAGGGGGTGGAGGGTACCAAGAGACCCAGTACTTC	NA	TRBV9	16	TRBJ2-5	NA
CATSLGEGGTEAFF	TGTGCCACCAGTCTCGGGGAAGGGGGCACTGAAGCTTTCTTT	NA	TRBV24-1	14	TRBJ1-1	NA
CSASGTGGKVNEQFF	TGCAGTGCTAGTGGGACAGGGGGTAAGGTGAATGAGCAGTTCTTC	NA	TRBV20-1	15	TRBJ2-1	TRBD1
CASSLGRSSHEQYF	TGTGCCAGCAGTCTGGGTAGGAGCTCTCACGAGCAGTACTTC	NA	TRBV6-5	14	TRBJ2-7	NA
CASEQGEGNSPLHF	TGTGCCAGCGAGCAGGGTGAAGGTAATTCACCCCTCCACTTT	NA	TRBV7-9	14	TRBJ1-6	NA
CASSSPGGASSGANVLTF	TGTGCCAGCAGCTCTCCAGGGGGCGCGAGCTCTGGGGCCAACGTCCTGACTTTC	once	TRBV7-3	18	TRBJ2-6	TRBD1
CASSFNRRVGAEGYTF	TGTGCCAGCAGCTTCAACAGAAGGGTGGGGGCGGAGGGCTACACCTTC	NA	TRBV5-6	16	TRBJ1-2	NA
CAWSVKGTGGGEAFF	TGTGCCTGGAGTGTAAAGGGGACAGGGGGGGGTGAAGCTTTCTTT	NA	TRBV30	15	TRBJ1-1	TRBD1
CASSQRGASGRGDTQYF	TGTGCCAGCAGCCAAAGAGGGGCTAGCGGGAGAGGGGATACGCAGTATTTT	NA	TRBV4-2	17	TRBJ2-3	TRBD2
CASSPGPGYDNQPQHF	TGCGCCAGCAGCCCTGGTCCCGGGTATGACAATCAGCCCCAGCATTTT	many	TRBV5-1	16	TRBJ1-5	NA
CASSLDGHGNQPQHF	TGTGCCAGCAGCTTAGATGGCCATGGCAATCAGCCCCAGCATTTT	few	TRBV7-9	15	TRBJ1-5	NA
CASSDPGLAGGAYEQYF	TGTGCCAGCAGTGATCCGGGACTAGCGGGGGGTGCCTACGAGCAGTACTTC	NA	TRBV6-1	17	TRBJ2-7	TRBD2
CASSLVLAGGTDTQYF	TGTGCCAGCAGCTTAGTTCTAGCGGGGGGCACAGATACGCAGTATTTT	NA	TRBV7-9	16	TRBJ2-3	TRBD2
CASSSLTGWGDTQYF	TGTGCCAGCAGCTCACTGACGGGGTGGGGAGATACGCAGTATTTT	NA	TRBV7-9	15	TRBJ2-3	NA
CASGSRPNGGGATLLNQPQHF	TGTGCTAGTGGTTCGCGCCCGAACGGCGGGGGCGCGACCTTATTGAATCAGCCCCAGCATTTT	NA	TRBV12-5	21	TRBJ1-5	NA
CASTAGTSGTNEQFF	TGTGCCAGCACTGCCGGGACTAGCGGGACTAATGAGCAGTTCTTC	NA	TRBV27	15	TRBJ2-1	TRBD2
CASSLELAGRFTDTQYF	TGCGCCAGCAGCTTGGAACTAGCGGGGCGATTCACAGATACGCAGTATTTT	once	TRBV5-1	17	TRBJ2-3	TRBD2
CATSGRDRWSGANVLTF	TGTGCCACCAGTGGCCGGGACAGATGGTCTGGGGCCAACGTCCTGACTTTC	few	TRBV24-1	17	TRBJ2-6	TRBD1
CASSLRSGSNTGELFF	TGTGCCAGCAGCTTAAGGAGCGGGTCGAACACCGGGGAGCTGTTTTTT	NA	TRBV7-6	16	TRBJ2-2	NA
CASSASGQGVSPLHF	TGCGCCAGCAGCGCATCCGGACAGGGGGTTTCACCCCTCCACTTT	NA	TRBV5-1	15	TRBJ1-6	TRBD1
CASSPWDREDNYGYTF	TGTGCCAGCAGCCCTTGGGACAGGGAGGACAACTATGGCTACACCTTC	NA	TRBV7-9	16	TRBJ1-2	TRBD1
CASSLDREDYGYTF	TGTGCCAGCTCATTAGACAGGGAAGACTATGGCTACACCTTC	NA	TRBV18	14	TRBJ1-2	TRBD1
CASSQEPPRGRLAGGVTQYF	TGTGCCAGCAGCCAAGAACCGCCAAGAGGAAGACTAGCGGGGGGGGTTACGCAGTATTTT	NA	TRBV3-1/TRBV3-2	20	TRBJ2-3	TRBD2
CSVEEDRGGLETQYF	TGCAGCGTTGAAGAGGACAGGGGAGGTCTAGAGACCCAGTACTTC	NA	TRBV29-1	15	TRBJ2-5	TRBD1
CASSSGGTQRTGELFF	TGCGCCAGCAGCTCCGGGGGGACCCAACGCACCGGGGAGCTGTTTTTT	once	TRBV5-1	16	TRBJ2-2	TRBD2
CASSFRGQVTEAFF	TGTGCCAGTAGTTTCAGGGGGCAGGTCACTGAAGCTTTCTTT	NA	TRBV19	14	TRBJ1-1	TRBD1
CASSQLAGGSTGELFF	TGTGCCAGCAGTCAACTAGCGGGGGGTTCCACCGGGGAGCTGTTTTTT	once	TRBV6-4	16	TRBJ2-2	TRBD2
CASSQDTGTDTQYF	TGTGCCAGCAGCCAAGATACAGGGACAGATACGCAGTATTTT	NA	TRBV3-1/TRBV3-2	14	TRBJ2-3	NA
CASRLGVQGPHANYGYTF	TGCGCCAGCAGGCTTGGGGTACAGGGTCCCCATGCTAACTATGGCTACACCTTC	NA	TRBV4-1	18	TRBJ1-2	NA
CAWSVLPGEQFF	TGTGCCTGGAGTGTATTGCCGGGTGAGCAGTTCTTC	once	TRBV30	12	TRBJ2-1	NA
CASSLHTSYEQYF	TGTGCCAGCAGCTTACACACATCCTACGAGCAGTACTTC	NA	TRBV7-9	13	TRBJ2-7	NA
CASSLERGLGYEQYF	TGCGCCAGCAGCTTGGAGCGGGGGTTGGGTTACGAGCAGTACTTC	NA	TRBV5-1	15	TRBJ2-7	TRBD2
CASSFVAGVTGELFF	TGTGCCAGCAGCTTTGTAGCGGGGGTCACCGGGGAGCTGTTTTTT	NA	TRBV5-5	15	TRBJ2-2	TRBD2
CASSQGSENTEAFF	TGTGCCAGCAGTCAGGGTTCGGAGAACACTGAAGCTTTCTTT	few	TRBV3-1/TRBV3-2	14	TRBJ1-1	NA
CASSLRGAPEGNVLTF	TGTGCCAGCAGTTTACGTGGGGCACCCGAAGGCAACGTCCTGACTTTC	medium-sized	TRBV27	16	TRBJ2-6	NA
CASSPGGLGNEQFF	TGCGCCAGCAGCCCGGGGGGGTTGGGCAATGAGCAGTTCTTC	NA	TRBV5-1	14	TRBJ2-1	TRBD2
CASSQPGPSAGYTF	TGTGCCAGCAGCCAACCGGGCCCCTCAGCGGGGTACACCTTC	NA	TRBV3-1/TRBV3-2	14	TRBJ1-2	NA
CASSLGEDQPQHF	TGTGCCAGCAGCTTAGGAGAGGATCAGCCCCAGCATTTT	NA	TRBV7-6	13	TRBJ1-5	NA
CASSLGPGVYEQYF	TGTGCCAGCAGCTTAGGTCCGGGGGTCTACGAGCAGTACTTC	NA	TRBV7-2	14	TRBJ2-7	NA
CASLAGGPSETQYF	TGTGCCAGCCTAGCGGGGGGGCCAAGTGAGACCCAGTACTTC	many	TRBV6-6	14	TRBJ2-5	TRBD2
CASSLERAGSYGYTF	TGTGCCAGCAGTTTAGAGAGGGCCGGGTCCTATGGCTACACCTTC	NA	TRBV27	15	TRBJ1-2	NA
CASSFTRGSSTDTQYF	TGTGCCAGCAGCTTTACGCGGGGGAGCAGCACAGATACGCAGTATTTT	NA	TRBV5-4	16	TRBJ2-3	TRBD2
CASSLEYSTEAFF	TGTGCCAGCAGCTTGGAGTACAGCACTGAAGCTTTCTTT	NA	TRBV5-6	13	TRBJ1-1	NA
CASSIPGGPGYGYTF	TGTGCCAGTAGTATTCCGGGGGGCCCAGGCTATGGCTACACCTTC	NA	TRBV19	15	TRBJ1-2	NA
CASIRDLEYEQYF	TGTGCCAGCATCCGGGACTTGGAGTACGAGCAGTACTTC	NA	TRBV2	13	TRBJ2-7	NA
CASSSGHNTGELFF	TGTGCCAGCAGCTCGGGACACAACACCGGGGAGCTGTTTTTT	NA	TRBV3-1/TRBV3-2	14	TRBJ2-2	NA
CASSLTGRELFF	TGCGCCAGCAGCCTGACGGGGAGGGAGCTGTTTTTT	NA	TRBV4-1	12	TRBJ2-2	NA
CASSFDRVMADTQYF	TGTGCCAGCAGCTTCGACAGGGTGATGGCAGATACGCAGTATTTT	NA	TRBV5-5	15	TRBJ2-3	TRBD1
CASSFGMGQGSNEQFF	TGTGCCAGCAGTTTCGGGATGGGACAGGGCTCAAATGAGCAGTTCTTC	few	TRBV5-4	16	TRBJ2-1	TRBD1
CASSLARLAAVGNEQFF	TGTGCCAGCAGCTTGGCCCGGCTAGCCGCGGTGGGGAATGAGCAGTTCTTC	NA	TRBV5-6	17	TRBJ2-1	NA